Listed below are T cell receptor beta chains from one sample, sequenced in a study of T-cell reconstitution after alpha-beta-depleted transplantation in children. In TCRdb, the PCR reads were re-called with MiXCR into one record per CDR3 protein. Here the sample spans 900,000 or so distinct CDR3 sequences, approximately 15% being singletons. Sequencing used PBMCs, mostly from graft donor cells, obtained 360 days after TCRalphabeta/CD19-depleted stem cell transplant. All receptors derive from a male patient younger than 18 who had a stem cell transplant for acute lymphoblastic leukemia, so the T cells may come from the graft donor. The CDR3 runs from the conserved cysteine through the conserved F or W. The D gene is left open where the match is weak. A row's size may be missing; if present it is once, few, many or a size class.

J,D,V,size,DNA,CDR3
TRBJ2-1,NA,TRBV7-2,few,TGTGCCAGCAGCTCACAGGGCCCCAATGAGCAGTTCTTC,CASSSQGPNEQFF
TRBJ2-7,NA,TRBV7-2,NA,TGTGCCAGCAGCAAGGATGGGGGATCCTACGAGCAGTACTTC,CASSKDGGSYEQYF
TRBJ2-3,TRBD2,TRBV12-3/TRBV12-4,NA,TGTGCCACCGCATCGGGAGGGCCTCGCACAGATACGCAGTATTTT,CATASGGPRTDTQYF
TRBJ1-1,NA,TRBV9,NA,TGTGCCAGCAGCAGGGCCGGGGGTATGAACACTGAAGCTTCCTTT,CASSRAGGMNTEASF
TRBJ2-1,TRBD1,TRBV25-1,NA,TGTGCCAGCAGTGACCAGGGGGCGGTGGACAATGAGCAGTTCTTC,CASSDQGAVDNEQFF
TRBJ2-1,NA,TRBV7-3,few,TGTGCCAGCAGCTTAGGGTTACAGCGGAACTACAATGAGCAGTTCTTC,CASSLGLQRNYNEQFF
TRBJ2-7,TRBD2,TRBV20-1,NA,TGCAGTGCTACTCAACCGATGGGACTAGCGGGAGGGAACTACGAGCAGTACTTC,CSATQPMGLAGGNYEQYF
TRBJ2-1,NA,TRBV19,NA,TGTGCCAGTAGTGTGGCCACCAATGAGCAGTTCTTC,CASSVATNEQFF
TRBJ2-1,NA,TRBV29-1,NA,TGCAGCGTACGGGACGGATCAAGGAGGGAGCAGTTCTTC,CSVRDGSRREQFF
TRBJ2-1,TRBD2,TRBV28,many,TGTGCCAGCAGTCCTAGCGGGAGGGCCAGAAATGAGCAGTTCTTC,CASSPSGRARNEQFF
TRBJ1-2,NA,TRBV28,NA,TGTGCCAGCAGTTTTGGGGCCAGACGATACTATGGCTACACCTTC,CASSFGARRYYGYTF
TRBJ2-3,NA,TRBV5-4,many,TGTGCCAGCAGCTTTTCGGGGTTGGTTGGGAGAGGGGGCACAGATACGCAGTATTTT,CASSFSGLVGRGGTDTQYF
TRBJ2-2,NA,TRBV11-3,NA,TGTGCCAGCAGCCCGTGGTTCCGGTCAGATACCGGGGAGCTGTTTTTT,CASSPWFRSDTGELFF
TRBJ2-5,TRBD2,TRBV5-1,NA,TGCGCCAGCAGCTTTCTAGCGGGACCCACCGAGACCCAGTACTTC,CASSFLAGPTETQYF
TRBJ1-4,NA,TRBV12-3/TRBV12-4,few,TGTGCCACCGCCGGGCAGGGCGAAAAACTGTTTTTT,CATAGQGEKLFF
TRBJ1-4,NA,TRBV29-1,NA,TGCAGCGTGGGGGGGGGCCCTAATGAAAAACTGTTTTTT,CSVGGGPNEKLFF
TRBJ2-7,NA,TRBV7-8,NA,TGTGCCAGCAGCAGCAGACTGGATTTCTACGAGCAGTACTTC,CASSSRLDFYEQYF
TRBJ2-2,NA,TRBV20-1,few,TGCAGTGCTAGATTGACTAGTTCCACCGGGGAGCTGTTTTTT,CSARLTSSTGELFF
TRBJ1-2,NA,TRBV18,few,TGTGCCAGCTCAACAACAGGGCGCTATGGCTACACCTTC,CASSTTGRYGYTF
TRBJ2-3,TRBD2,TRBV7-6,many,TGTGCCAGCAGCTTAGTAGGCCTAGCGGGAGTTAAGGCAGATACGCAGTATTTT,CASSLVGLAGVKADTQYF
TRBJ2-1,NA,TRBV18,NA,TGTGCCAGCTCACCACCTTACGGACGCTCCTACAATGAGCAGTTCTTC,CASSPPYGRSYNEQFF
TRBJ2-3,NA,TRBV12-3/TRBV12-4,NA,TGTGCCAGCAGTTTCGACACTCATTACACAGATACGCAGTATTTT,CASSFDTHYTDTQYF